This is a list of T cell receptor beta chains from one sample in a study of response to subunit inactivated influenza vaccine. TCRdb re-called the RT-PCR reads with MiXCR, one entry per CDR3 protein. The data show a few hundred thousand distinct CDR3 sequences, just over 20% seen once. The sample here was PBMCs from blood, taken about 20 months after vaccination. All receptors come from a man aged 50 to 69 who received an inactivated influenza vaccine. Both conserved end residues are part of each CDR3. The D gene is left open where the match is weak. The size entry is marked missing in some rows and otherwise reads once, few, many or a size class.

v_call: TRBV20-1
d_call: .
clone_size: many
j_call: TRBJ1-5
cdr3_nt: TGCAGTGCTAGAGATACGGCCAGGGCAAATCAGCCCCAGCATTTT
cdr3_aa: CSARDTARANQPQHF

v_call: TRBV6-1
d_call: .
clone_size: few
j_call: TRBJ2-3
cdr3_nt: TGTGCCAGCAGTGAAGCGGGGGGGCTAGATACGCAGTATTTT
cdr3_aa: CASSEAGGLDTQYF

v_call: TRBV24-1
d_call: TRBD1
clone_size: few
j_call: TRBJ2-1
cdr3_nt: TGTGCCACCAGTGACTCTGACAGGGAAACCTACAATGAGCAGTTCTTC
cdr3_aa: CATSDSDRETYNEQFF

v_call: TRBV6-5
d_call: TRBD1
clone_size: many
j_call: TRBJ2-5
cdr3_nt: TGTGCCAGCAGTTGGACAGGGGACGGACAAGAGACCCAGTACTTC
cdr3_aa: CASSWTGDGQETQYF

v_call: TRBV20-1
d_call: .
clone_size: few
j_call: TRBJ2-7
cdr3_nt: TGCAGTGCTCCCCCGACACATACTAGTCCCAGCGAGCAGTACTTC
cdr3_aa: CSAPPTHTSPSEQYF

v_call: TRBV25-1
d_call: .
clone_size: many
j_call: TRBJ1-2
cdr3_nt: TGTGCCAGCAGACAGGGTCTATATGGCTACACCTTC
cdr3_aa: CASRQGLYGYTF

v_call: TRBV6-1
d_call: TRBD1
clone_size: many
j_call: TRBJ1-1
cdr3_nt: TGTGCCAGCGCGAGGGACAGCTACAACACTGAAGCTTTCTTT
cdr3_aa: CASARDSYNTEAFF

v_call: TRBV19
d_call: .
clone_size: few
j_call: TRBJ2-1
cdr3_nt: TGTGCCAGTAGTATGGGAGCAATGGGTTCCTACAATGAGCAGTTCTTC
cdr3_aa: CASSMGAMGSYNEQFF

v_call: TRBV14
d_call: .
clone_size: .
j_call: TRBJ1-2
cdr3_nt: TGTGCCAGCAGCCAAGATCCAACCTATGGCTACACCTTC
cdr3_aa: CASSQDPTYGYTF

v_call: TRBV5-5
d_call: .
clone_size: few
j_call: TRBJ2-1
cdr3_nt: TGTGCCAGCAGCTTGGGGGGAGGGGGCATATCTTACAATGAGCAGTTCTTC
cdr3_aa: CASSLGGGGISYNEQFF

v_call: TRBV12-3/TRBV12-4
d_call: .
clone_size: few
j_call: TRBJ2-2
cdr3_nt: TGTGCCAGCATCAACAATTGGGGGGAATACACCGGGGAGCTGTTTTTT
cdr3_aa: CASINNWGEYTGELFF

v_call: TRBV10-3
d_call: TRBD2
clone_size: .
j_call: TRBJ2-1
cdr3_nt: TGTGCCATCAGCCCCAGAGCGGGAGTGTTCGATGAGCAGTTCTTC
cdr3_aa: CAISPRAGVFDEQFF

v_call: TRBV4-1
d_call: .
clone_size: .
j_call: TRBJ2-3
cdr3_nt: TGCGCCAGCAGCCAGGAACAAGTGGGGGGCCCCACAGATACGCAGTATTTT
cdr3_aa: CASSQEQVGGPTDTQYF

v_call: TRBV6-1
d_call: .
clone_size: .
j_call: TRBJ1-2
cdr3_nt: TGTGCCAGTGGCCTCAGTCAGATGCCCTATGGCTACACCTTC
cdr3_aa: CASGLSQMPYGYTF

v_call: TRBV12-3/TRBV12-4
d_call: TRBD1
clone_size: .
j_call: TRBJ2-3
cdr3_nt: TGTGCCAGCAGCCCAGCGTGGGGGACAGAGGAGCGCACAGATACGCAGTATTTT
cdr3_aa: CASSPAWGTEERTDTQYF

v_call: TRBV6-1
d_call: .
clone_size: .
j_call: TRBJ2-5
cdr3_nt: TGTGCCAGCAACCACGGTGCCTCAGGGCGGGAGACCCAGTACTTC
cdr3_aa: CASNHGASGRETQYF

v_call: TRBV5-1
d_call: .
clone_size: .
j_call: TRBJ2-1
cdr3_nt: TGCGCCAGCAGGAGGGACAATGAGCAGTTCTTC
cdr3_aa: CASRRDNEQFF

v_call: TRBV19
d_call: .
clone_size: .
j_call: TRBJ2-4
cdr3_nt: TGTGCCAGTAGCCTGGACTCGTCCTTAAACATTCAGTACTTC
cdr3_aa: CASSLDSSLNIQYF

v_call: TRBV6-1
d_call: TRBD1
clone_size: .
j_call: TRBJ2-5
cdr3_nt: TGTGCCAGCAGGCCCGGGACAGGGTTACTCCAAGAGACCCAGTACTTC
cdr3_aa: CASRPGTGLLQETQYF

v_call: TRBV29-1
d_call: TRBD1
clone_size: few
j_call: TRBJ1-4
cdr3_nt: TGCAGCGTTCAGAGGACAGGGGGCGGGCCTGCAACTAATGAAAAACTGTTTTTT
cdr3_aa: CSVQRTGGGPATNEKLFF

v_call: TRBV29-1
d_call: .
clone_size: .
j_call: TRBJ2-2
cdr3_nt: TGCAGCGTTGTGCGAGGGGCCGACACCGGGGAGCTGTTTTTT
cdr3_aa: CSVVRGADTGELFF

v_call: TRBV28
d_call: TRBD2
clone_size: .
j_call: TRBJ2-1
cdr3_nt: TGTGCCAGCAGTTCCCGACATTGGGGGAACGCGGGGGGGCCCAGTCTATCTCGGTTCTTC
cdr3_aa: CASSSRHWGNAGGPSLSRFF

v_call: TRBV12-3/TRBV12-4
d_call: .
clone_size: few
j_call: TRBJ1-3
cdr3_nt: TGTGCCAGCAGTTTAACGAGGATGGGAAACACCATATATTTT
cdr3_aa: CASSLTRMGNTIYF

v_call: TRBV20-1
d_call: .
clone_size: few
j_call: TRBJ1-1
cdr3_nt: TGCAGTGCTAGAGATGTGTCGGGCGCCACTGAAGCTTTCTTT
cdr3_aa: CSARDVSGATEAFF

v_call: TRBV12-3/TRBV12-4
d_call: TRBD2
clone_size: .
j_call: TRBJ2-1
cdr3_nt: TGTGCCAGCACCTCAGGGACTAGCGGGTCGGGTGAGCAGTTCTTC
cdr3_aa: CASTSGTSGSGEQFF

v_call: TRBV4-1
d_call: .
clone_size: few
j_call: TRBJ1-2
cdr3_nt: TGCGCCAGCAGCCCCGGACCGGGGACATCTAACTATGGCTACACCTTC
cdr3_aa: CASSPGPGTSNYGYTF

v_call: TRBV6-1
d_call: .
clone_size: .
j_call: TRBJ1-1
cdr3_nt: TGTGCCAGCAGTGTAGGGAGGTGGGGTAACACTGAAGCTTTCTTT
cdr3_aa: CASSVGRWGNTEAFF

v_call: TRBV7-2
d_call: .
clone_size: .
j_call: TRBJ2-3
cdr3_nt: TGTGCCAGCAGCTCCGGACTACCAAGCACAGATACGCAGTATTTT
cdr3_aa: CASSSGLPSTDTQYF

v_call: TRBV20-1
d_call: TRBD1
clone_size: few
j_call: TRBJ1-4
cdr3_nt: TGCAGTGCTAGGGAAGGGGGCTGGGAAAAACTGTTTTTT
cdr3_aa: CSAREGGWEKLFF

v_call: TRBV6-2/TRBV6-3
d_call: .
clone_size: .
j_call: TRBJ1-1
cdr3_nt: TGTGCCAGCAGTTACAGAAGGGTTAGCACTGAAGCTTTCTTT
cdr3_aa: CASSYRRVSTEAFF

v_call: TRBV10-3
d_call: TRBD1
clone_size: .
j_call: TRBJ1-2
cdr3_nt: TGTGCCACAGAAACTTCCGGGACAGGGTCCTACACCTTC
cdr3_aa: CATETSGTGSYTF

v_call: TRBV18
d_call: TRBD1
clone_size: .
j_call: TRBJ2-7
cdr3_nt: TGTGCCAGCTCACCAGAAACAGGGGACGAGCAGTACTTC
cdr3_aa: CASSPETGDEQYF

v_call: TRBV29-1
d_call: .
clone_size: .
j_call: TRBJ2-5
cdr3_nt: TGCAGCGTTTCTGGCAGCCGAGAGACCCAGTACTTC
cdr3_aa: CSVSGSRETQYF

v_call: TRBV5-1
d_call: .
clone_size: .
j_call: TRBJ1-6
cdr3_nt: TGCGCCAGCAGCTCACACGGATCCCAGGGGTTCTATTCACCCCTCCACTTT
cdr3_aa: CASSSHGSQGFYSPLHF

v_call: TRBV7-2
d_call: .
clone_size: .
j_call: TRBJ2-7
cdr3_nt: TGTGCCAGCAGCTCTTATACGGGGGAGCAGTACTTC
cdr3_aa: CASSSYTGEQYF

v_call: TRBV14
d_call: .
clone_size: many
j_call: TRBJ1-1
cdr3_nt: TGTGCCAGCAGCTCTCAGAACACTGAAGCTTTCTTT
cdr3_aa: CASSSQNTEAFF

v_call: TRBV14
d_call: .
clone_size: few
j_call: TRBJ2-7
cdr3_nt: TGTGCCAGCAGCCAAGAAGGGGGGCGGGACGAGCAGTACTTC
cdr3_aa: CASSQEGGRDEQYF

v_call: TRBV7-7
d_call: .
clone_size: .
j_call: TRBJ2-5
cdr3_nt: TGTGCCAGCAGCTTAGCCCCGACCGGGCAAGAGACCCAGTACTTC
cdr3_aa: CASSLAPTGQETQYF

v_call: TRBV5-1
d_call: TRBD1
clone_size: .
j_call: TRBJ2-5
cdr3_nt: TGCGCCAGCAGCTCGGAACAGGGGTCTCAAGAGACCCAGTACTTC
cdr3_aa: CASSSEQGSQETQYF

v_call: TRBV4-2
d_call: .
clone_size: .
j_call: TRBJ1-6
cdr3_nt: TGTGCCAGCAGCCAACGGGGCGGGGATTCACCCCTCCACTTT
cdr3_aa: CASSQRGGDSPLHF

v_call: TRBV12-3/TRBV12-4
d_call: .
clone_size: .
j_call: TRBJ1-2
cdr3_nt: TGTGCCAGCAGTTTCGTCAGCACTGGCTACACCTTC
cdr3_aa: CASSFVSTGYTF

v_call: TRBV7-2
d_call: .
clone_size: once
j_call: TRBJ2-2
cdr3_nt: TGTGCCAGCAGTATCCTAGTGGCCGGGGAGCTGTTTTTT
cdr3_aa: CASSILVAGELFF

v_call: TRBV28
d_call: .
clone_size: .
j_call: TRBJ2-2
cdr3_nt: TGTGCCAGCAGTTTACACGGGGAGCTGTTTTTT
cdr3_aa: CASSLHGELFF

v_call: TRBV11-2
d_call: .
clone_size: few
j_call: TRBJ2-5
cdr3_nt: TGTGCCAGCAGCTTAGTAGCCAGCCTCCCGCAAGAGACCCAGTACTTC
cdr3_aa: CASSLVASLPQETQYF

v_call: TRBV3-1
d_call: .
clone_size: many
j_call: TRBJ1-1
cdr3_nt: TGTGCCAGCAGCCAAGCCCGAAACACTGAAGCTTTCTTT
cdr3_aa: CASSQARNTEAFF

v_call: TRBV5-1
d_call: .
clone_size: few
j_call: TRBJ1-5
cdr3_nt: TGCGCCAGCAGTACTGACGGATATAATCAGCCCCAGCATTTT
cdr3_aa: CASSTDGYNQPQHF

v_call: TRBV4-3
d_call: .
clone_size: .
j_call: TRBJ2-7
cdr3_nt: TGCGCCAGCAGCCAGGAGGTAGACGAGACCTACGAGCAGTACTTC
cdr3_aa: CASSQEVDETYEQYF

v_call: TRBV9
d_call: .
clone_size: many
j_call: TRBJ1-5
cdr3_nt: TGTGCCAGCAGCGTGGGGGGGGCGGGAAATCAGCCCCAGCATTTT
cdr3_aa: CASSVGGAGNQPQHF

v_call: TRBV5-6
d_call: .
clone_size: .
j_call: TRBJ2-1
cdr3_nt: TGTGCCAGCAGCTTGGAACCCTCGGGGCAGTTCTTC
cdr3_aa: CASSLEPSGQFF

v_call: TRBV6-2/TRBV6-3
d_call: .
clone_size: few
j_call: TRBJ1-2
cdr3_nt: TGTGCCAGCAGACCTTATGGACGTCTTAACTATGGCTACACCTTC
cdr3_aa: CASRPYGRLNYGYTF

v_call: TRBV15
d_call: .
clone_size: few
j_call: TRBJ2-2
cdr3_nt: TGTGCCACCAGCAGACCGTTCACCGGGGAGCTGTTTTTT
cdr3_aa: CATSRPFTGELFF

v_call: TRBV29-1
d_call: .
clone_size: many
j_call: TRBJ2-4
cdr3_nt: TGCAGCGTTGAAGGTCGGGGCGTGGGGGACATTCAGTACTTC
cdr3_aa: CSVEGRGVGDIQYF

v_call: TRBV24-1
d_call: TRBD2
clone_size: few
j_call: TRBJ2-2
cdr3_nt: TGTGCCACCAGTGATAGCGGGACGAACACCGGGGAGCTGTTTTTT
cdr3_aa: CATSDSGTNTGELFF